This T cell receptor beta chain stems from a study of T cells expressing NK-cell markers. Study in general: Among eight sequenced donors, seven carried HCMV seropositivity while one was seronegative. Broader study findings: The contribution of dominant NKG2C+ clonotypes to CD8+ T cells in five to seven donors was about 1.0-7.5%. The leading position in the CD3+CD56-NKG2C+ fraction of four donors also went to these clonotypes.

This CDR3 region has 14 residues. CDR1 is ENHRY and CDR2 is SYGVKD in the germline V gene. Generation of TCR beta cDNA was performed by 5'RACE template switching incorporating UMIs. TCRdb reanalyzed the 5' RACE reads and collapses them to one entry per CDR3 protein, without DNA. The listing records 200,000 to 300,000 distinct CDR3 sequences. Details on this clonotype: Its target is not known.

This receptor was taken from a woman aged 18 to 69 in good health. V and J are TRBV10-3 and TRBJ2-7; TCRdb indicates TRBD1, and absent DNA this call remains unverified. Sequences were obtained from blood T cells: a sorted CD56 or NKG2C T cell subset, CD4+ or CD8+ T cells, or bulk PBMC T cells (not recorded which). The CDR3: CAISPGQGVEEQYF.